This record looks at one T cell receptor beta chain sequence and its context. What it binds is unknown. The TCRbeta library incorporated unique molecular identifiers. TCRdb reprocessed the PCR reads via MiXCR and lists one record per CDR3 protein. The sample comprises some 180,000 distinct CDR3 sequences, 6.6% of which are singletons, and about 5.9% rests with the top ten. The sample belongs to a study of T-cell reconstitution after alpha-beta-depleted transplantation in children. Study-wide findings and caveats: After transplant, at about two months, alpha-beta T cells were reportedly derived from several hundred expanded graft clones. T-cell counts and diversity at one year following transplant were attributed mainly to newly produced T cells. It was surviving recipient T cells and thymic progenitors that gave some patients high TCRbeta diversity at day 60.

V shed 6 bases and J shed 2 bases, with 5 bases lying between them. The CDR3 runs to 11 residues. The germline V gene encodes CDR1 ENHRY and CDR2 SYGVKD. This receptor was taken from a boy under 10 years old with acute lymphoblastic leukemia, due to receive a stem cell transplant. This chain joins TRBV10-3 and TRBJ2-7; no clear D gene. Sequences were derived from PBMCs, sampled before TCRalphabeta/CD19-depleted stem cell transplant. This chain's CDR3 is CAISFAYEQYF. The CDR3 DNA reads TGTGCCATCAGCTTCGCCTACGAGCAGTACTTC.